The 30 T cell receptor beta chains presented below share a single source sample, sequenced in a study of monozygotic twins with inflammatory bowel disease. No DNA is given; TCRdb re-called the 5' RACE reads and lists each CDR3 protein once. The repertoire table contains approximately 340,000 distinct CDR3 sequences. Sequenced input: blood. All receptors come from a human donor with ulcerative colitis or Crohn's disease, or a healthy co-twin of an affected twin (not recorded which).

The chain employs TRBV14 and TRBJ2-1; without DNA, the TCRdb call of TRBD2 cannot be checked. This CDR3 is built from 16 residues. The germline V gene encodes CDR1 SGHDN and CDR2 FVKESK. The CDR3 region is CASSLRGSGNYNEQFF.

The rearrangement uses TRBV7-2 and TRBJ2-5; the D call from TCRdb, TRBD2, cannot be confirmed without DNA. The germline V gene has CDR1 SGHTA and CDR2 FQGNSA. The CDR3 loop spans 16 amino acids. CDR3 in amino acids: CASSWTSGGNVETQYF.

The V gene is TRBV6-2 or TRBV6-3, the J gene TRBJ2-3. Germline loops: CDR1 MNHEY, CDR2 SVGEGT. This CDR3 contains 13 residues. This CDR3 reads CASSPYSRDTQYF.

This chain connects TRBV27 to TRBJ2-6; no DNA is available, so the TRBD1 call from TCRdb remains unchecked. Germline CDR1 and CDR2: MNHEY and SMNVEV (reference sequence). The CDR3 length is 17 residues. This CDR3 is CASTDQTGFRGANVLTF.

The chain combines TRBV6-1 with TRBJ2-5; TCRdb returns TRBD1, unconfirmable since there is no DNA. CDR1 and CDR2 (germline): MNHNS, SASEGT. The length of the CDR3 is 16 residues. The CDR3 is CASRDRTGLGLETQYF.

The V call is TRBV4-1, the J call TRBJ2-5; TCRdb's D call of TRBD2 is untestable without DNA. Germline V lookup: CDR1 MGHRA, CDR2 YSYEKL. The CDR3 runs 15 residues. The CDR3 protein is CASSQEGLDTETQYF.

V usage is TRBV5-6 and J usage is TRBJ2-5; TCRdb lists TRBD2, though no DNA is available to test this call. CDR3 length: 14 residues. Germline assignment: CDR1 SGHDT and CDR2 YYEEEE. CDR3 sequence: CASSSTLAGETQYF.

The chain links TRBV5-1 to TRBJ2-5. The CDR3 runs 14 residues. Germline CDR1 SGHRS, CDR2 YFSETQ. CDR3 region: CASSFPDLEETQYF.

The chain employs TRBV28 and TRBJ2-3; TCRdb names TRBD2, which stays unverified in the absence of DNA. The length of the CDR3 is 15 residues. Germline V lookup: CDR1 MDHEN, CDR2 SYDVKM. CDR3 amino acids: CASSFRGVNTDTQYF.

This rearrangement joins TRBV20-1 to TRBJ2-1; TCRdb selects TRBD2, and the lack of DNA leaves this call unchecked. The CDR3 has 15 amino acids. The germline V gene encodes CDR1 DFQATT and CDR2 SNEGSKA (reference sequence). CDR3 protein: CSARDAAGGGNEQFF.

The chain employs TRBV5-1 and TRBJ2-2; TCRdb picks TRBD1, but there is no DNA to check that call. CDR1 and CDR2 from the germline V gene are SGHRS and YFSETQ. This CDR3 is 16 amino acids long. CDR3 region: CASSPGSAANTGELFF.

The chain carries TRBV5-1 and TRBJ1-5; as DNA is missing, the TRBD1 call by TCRdb cannot be tested. This CDR3 has 16 residues. Per the germline V gene, CDR1 is SGHRS and CDR2 is YFSETQ. CDR3 protein: CASSPGDVLSNQPQHF.

This rearrangement joins TRBV24-1 to TRBJ1-3. Germline V lookup: CDR1 KGHDR, CDR2 SFDVKD. CDR3 length: 14 amino acids. This CDR3 is CATSGNGDGNTIYF.

V and J are TRBV28 and TRBJ2-2; lacking DNA, the TRBD2 call made by TCRdb goes unchecked. Germline V gives CDR1 MDHEN, CDR2 SYDVKM. The CDR3 is 17 amino acids. The CDR3: CASTMAARGRDTGELFF.

V is TRBV15 and J is TRBJ1-1. Per germline, CDR1 LNHNV and CDR2 YYDKDF (reference sequence). The CDR3 runs 13 residues. CDR3: CATSRGKPISAFF.

This chain joins TRBV7-3 and TRBJ2-1; checking the TCRdb D call of TRBD2 is not possible without DNA. The CDR3 runs to 15 residues. Germline CDR1 and CDR2: SGHTA and FQGTGA. The CDR3 here is CASSSDRALYNEQFF.

This chain connects TRBV2 to TRBJ2-7; the D call from TCRdb, TRBD1, cannot be confirmed without DNA. This CDR3 has 14 residues. Germline loops: CDR1 SNHLY, CDR2 FYNNEI. The chain's CDR3 is CASSEGGQGYEQYF. Full variable domain (rest looked up from reference TRBV2 and TRBJ2-7): EPEVTQTPSHQVTQMGQEVILRCVPISNHLYFYWYRQILGQKVEFLVSFYNNEISEKSEIFDDQFSVERPDGSNFTLKIRSTKLEDSAMYFCASSEGGQGYEQYFGPGTRLTVT.

The chain links TRBV15 to TRBJ2-5; without DNA, the TCRdb call of TRBD1 cannot be checked. Per germline, CDR1 LNHNV and CDR2 YYDKDF (reference sequence). CDR3 length: 16 residues. CDR3 in amino acids: CATSRVGGAVQETQYF.

This sequence joins TRBV28 and TRBJ1-1; as DNA is missing, the TRBD1 call by TCRdb cannot be tested. The CDR3 loop spans 11 amino acids. CDR1 is MDHEN, CDR2 SYDVKM, per germline. The CDR3 here is CASTGGTEAFF. Based on the CDR3 plus reference TRBV28 and TRBJ1-1, the full variable domain is DVKVTQSSRYLVKRTGEKVFLECVQDMDHENMFWYRQDPGLGLRLIYFSYDVKMKEKGDIPEGYSVSREKKERFSLILESASTNQTSMYLCASTGGTEAFFGQGTRLTVV.

V usage is TRBV27 and J usage is TRBJ2-1; TCRdb returns TRBD2, unconfirmable since there is no DNA. Germline V lookup: CDR1 MNHEY, CDR2 SMNVEV (reference sequence). CDR3 length: 18 residues. CDR3 amino acids: CASSLLFASGSSYNEQFF.

The gene calls are TRBV7-2 and TRBJ1-1; TCRdb outputs TRBD1, but without DNA this stays unchecked. The length of the CDR3 is 14 residues. Germline-derived CDR1 and CDR2 are SGHTA and FQGNSA. The CDR3 spells CASTLGQLNTEAFF.

The J gene is TRBJ1-5, the V gene TRBV5-6; TCRdb calls TRBD1, which cannot be checked without DNA. Germline CDR1 reads SGHDT; CDR2 reads YYEEEE. CDR3 size: 12 residues. CDR3 sequence: CASSLGGGPQHF.

The chain joins TRBV5-1 to TRBJ2-5; lacking DNA, the TRBD1 call made by TCRdb goes unchecked. The CDR3 is 13 amino acids. CDR1 and CDR2 from the germline V gene are SGHRS and YFSETQ. CDR3 protein: CASRNDRGETQYF.

The rearrangement links TRBV12-3 or TRBV12-4 to TRBJ2-3; as DNA is missing, the TRBD1 call by TCRdb cannot be tested. This CDR3 region has 15 residues. CDR3 loop: CASSPGQGWTDTQYF.

The chain joins TRBV5-6 to TRBJ2-3; TCRdb returns TRBD2, unconfirmable since there is no DNA. CDR3 length: 13 residues. The germline V gene has CDR1 SGHDT and CDR2 YYEEEE. The CDR3 loop is CASSFSRESPQYF.

The J gene is TRBJ1-5, the V gene TRBV16; TCRdb returns TRBD1, unconfirmable since there is no DNA. The CDR3 loop spans 15 amino acids. Per the germline V gene, CDR1 is KGHSY and CDR2 is FQNENV. The CDR3 region is CASSQSGQGNQPQHF.

V and J are TRBV11-2 and TRBJ1-4; the TRBD1 assignment by TCRdb is unverifiable without DNA. Germline V lookup: CDR1 SGHAT, CDR2 FQNNGV. The CDR3 consists of 15 residues. The CDR3 loop is CASRKWASTNEKLFF.

This chain joins TRBV20-1 and TRBJ1-2; TCRdb returns TRBD1, unconfirmable since there is no DNA. Germline V gene sequence: CDR1 DFQATT, CDR2 SNEGSKA (reference sequence). The CDR3 spans 15 residues. This CDR3 is CSATRGQSRGYGYTF.

The J gene is TRBJ2-6, the V gene TRBV4-3. The CDR3 consists of 15 residues. Germline values: CDR1 LGHNA, CDR2 YSLEER. The CDR3 reads CASSQEGSGANVLTF.

The J gene is TRBJ1-2, the V gene TRBV29-1; no DNA is available, so the TRBD1 call from TCRdb remains unchecked. There are 14 residues in the CDR3. CDR1 SQVTM and CDR2 ANQGSEA come from the germline V gene. CDR3 sequence reads: CSVEVGGTSYGYTF.